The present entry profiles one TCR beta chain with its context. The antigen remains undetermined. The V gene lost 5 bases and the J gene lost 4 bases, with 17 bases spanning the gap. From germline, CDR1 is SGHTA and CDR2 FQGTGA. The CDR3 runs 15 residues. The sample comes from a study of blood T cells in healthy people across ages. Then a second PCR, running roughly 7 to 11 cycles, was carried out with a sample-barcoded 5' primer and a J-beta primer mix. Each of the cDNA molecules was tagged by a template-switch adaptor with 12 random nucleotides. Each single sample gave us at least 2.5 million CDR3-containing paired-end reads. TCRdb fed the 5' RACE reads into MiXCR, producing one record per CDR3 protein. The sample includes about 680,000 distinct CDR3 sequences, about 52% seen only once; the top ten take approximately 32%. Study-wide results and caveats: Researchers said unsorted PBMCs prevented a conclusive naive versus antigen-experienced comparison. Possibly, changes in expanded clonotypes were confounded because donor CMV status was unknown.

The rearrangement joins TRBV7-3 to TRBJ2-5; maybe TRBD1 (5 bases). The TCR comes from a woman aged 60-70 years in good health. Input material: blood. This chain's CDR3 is CASSAKGAGSETQYF. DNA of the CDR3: TGTGCCAGCAGCGCAAAAGGGGCAGGCTCAGAGACCCAGTACTTC.